This T cell receptor beta chain was captured in a study of tumor-infiltrating lymphocytes in oesophageal squamous cell carcinoma. The CDR3 contains 16 residues. CDR1 SGHTA and CDR2 FQGTGA come from the germline V gene. TCRdb recomputed calls from the PCR reads with MiXCR, one row per CDR3 protein. Here the sample spans about 20,000 distinct CDR3 sequences, roughly 40% being singletons. Material for sequencing was normal esophageal tissue next to the tumor. The V and J genes are TRBV7-3 and TRBJ2-3; unclear D gene. The DNA end lines up better with TRBJ1-3; the J call may be wrong. The receptor comes from a female donor with esophageal squamous cell carcinoma. In DNA, the CDR3 is TGTGCCAGCAGCTTAGGAGGACCAACCCTTGGAAACACCATATATTTT. Translating gives CASSLGGPTLGNTIYF.